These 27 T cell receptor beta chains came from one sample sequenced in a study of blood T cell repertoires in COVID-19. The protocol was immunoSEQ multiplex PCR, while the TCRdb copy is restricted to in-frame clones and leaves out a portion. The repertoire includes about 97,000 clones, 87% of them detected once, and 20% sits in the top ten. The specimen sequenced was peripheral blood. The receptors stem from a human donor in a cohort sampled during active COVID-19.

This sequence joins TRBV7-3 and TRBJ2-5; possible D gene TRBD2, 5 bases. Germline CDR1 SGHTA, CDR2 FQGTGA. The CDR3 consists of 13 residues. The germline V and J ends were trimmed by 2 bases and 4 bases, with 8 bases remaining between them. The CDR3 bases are TGTGCCAGCAGCTTATTAGCGCGAGAGACCCAGTACTTC. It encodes CASSLLARETQYF.

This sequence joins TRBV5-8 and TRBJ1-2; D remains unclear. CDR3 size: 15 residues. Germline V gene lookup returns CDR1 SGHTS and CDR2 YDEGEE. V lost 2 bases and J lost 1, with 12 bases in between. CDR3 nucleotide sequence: TGTGCCAGCAGCTTCGGTTCCGGGGTTAACTATGGCTACACCTTC. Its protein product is CASSFGSGVNYGYTF.

This CDR3 is CASSQRPGGAGELFF. For the CDR3, the DNA is TGTGCCAGCAGTCAGAGACCAGGAGGTGCCGGGGAGCTGTTTTTT. The rearrangement links TRBV2 to TRBJ2-2; D might be TRBD2 (5 bases). CDR1 is SNHLY, CDR2 FYNNEI, per germline. V gave up 5 bases and J gave up 6 bases, with 16 bases separating them. This CDR3 comprises 15 residues.

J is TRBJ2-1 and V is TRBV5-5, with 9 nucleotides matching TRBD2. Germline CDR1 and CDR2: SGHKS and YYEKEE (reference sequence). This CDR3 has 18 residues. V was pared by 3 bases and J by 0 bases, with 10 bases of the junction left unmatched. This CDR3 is CASSWITSGLSSYNEQFF. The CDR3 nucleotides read TGTGCCAGCAGCTGGATAACTAGCGGGCTAAGCTCCTACAATGAGCAGTTCTTC.

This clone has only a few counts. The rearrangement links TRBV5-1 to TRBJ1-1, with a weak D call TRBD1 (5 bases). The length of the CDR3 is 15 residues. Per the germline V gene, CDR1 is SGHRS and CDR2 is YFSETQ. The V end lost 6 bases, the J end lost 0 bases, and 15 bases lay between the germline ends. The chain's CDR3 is CASKRGSQMNTEAFF. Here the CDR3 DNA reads TGCGCCAGCAAAAGGGGATCCCAAATGAACACTGAAGCTTTCTTT.

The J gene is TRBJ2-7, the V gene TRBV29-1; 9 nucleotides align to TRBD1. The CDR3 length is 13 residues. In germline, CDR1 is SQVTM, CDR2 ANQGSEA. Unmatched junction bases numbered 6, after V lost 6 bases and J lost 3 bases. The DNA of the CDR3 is TGCAGCGTAACCGGGACAGGGATCTACGAGCAGTACTTC. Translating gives CSVTGTGIYEQYF.

The DNA for the CDR3 is TGTGCCAGCAGCTCGACCCTCGGGACAAACGGGGGGACAGATACGCAGTATTTT. It encodes CASSSTLGTNGGTDTQYF. This chain links TRBV11-3 with TRBJ2-3; tentatively, D is TRBD2 (7 bases). The V gene lost 4 bases and the J gene lost 3 bases, with 23 bases spanning the gap. Germline values: CDR1 SGHNT, CDR2 YENEEA. The CDR3 is 18 amino acids. The full variable domain, its missing parts supplied by reference TRBV11-3 and TRBJ2-3, is EAGVVQSPRYKIIEKKQPVAFWCNPISGHNTLYWYLQNLGQGPELLIRYENEEAVDDSQLPKDRFSAERLKGVDSTLKIQPAELGDSAVYLCASSSTLGTNGGTDTQYFGPGTRLTVL.

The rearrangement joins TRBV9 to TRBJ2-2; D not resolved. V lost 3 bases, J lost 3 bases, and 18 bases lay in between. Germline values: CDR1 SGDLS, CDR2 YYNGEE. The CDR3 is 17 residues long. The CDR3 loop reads CASSAQIGARYTGELFF. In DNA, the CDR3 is TGTGCCAGCAGCGCCCAAATCGGAGCCCGATACACCGGGGAGCTGTTTTTT. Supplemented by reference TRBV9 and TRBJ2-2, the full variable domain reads DSGVTQTPKHLITATGQRVTLRCSPRSGDLSVYWYQQSLDQGLQFLIQYYNGEERAKGNILERFSAQQFPDLHSELNLSSLELGDSALYFCASSAQIGARYTGELFFGEGSRLTVL.

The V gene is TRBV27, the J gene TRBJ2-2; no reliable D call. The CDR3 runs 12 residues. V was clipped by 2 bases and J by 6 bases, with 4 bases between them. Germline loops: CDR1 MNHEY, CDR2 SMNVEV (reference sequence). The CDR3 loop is CASSLRAGELFF. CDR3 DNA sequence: TGTGCCAGCAGTTTACGTGCCGGGGAGCTGTTTTTT.

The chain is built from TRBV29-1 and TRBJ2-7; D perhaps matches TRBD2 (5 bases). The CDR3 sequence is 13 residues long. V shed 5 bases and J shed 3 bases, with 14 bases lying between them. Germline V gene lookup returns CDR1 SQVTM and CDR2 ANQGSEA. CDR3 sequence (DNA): TGCAGCGTTAGGACTTCAGGTCTCTACGAGCAGTACTTC. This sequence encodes CSVRTSGLYEQYF.

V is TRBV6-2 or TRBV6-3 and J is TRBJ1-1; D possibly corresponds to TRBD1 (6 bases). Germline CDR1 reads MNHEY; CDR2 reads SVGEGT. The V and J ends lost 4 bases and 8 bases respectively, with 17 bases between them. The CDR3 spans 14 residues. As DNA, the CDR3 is TGTGCCAGCAGTTCGCACTCCGGGACACCCGAAGCTTTCTTT. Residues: CASSSHSGTPEAFF.

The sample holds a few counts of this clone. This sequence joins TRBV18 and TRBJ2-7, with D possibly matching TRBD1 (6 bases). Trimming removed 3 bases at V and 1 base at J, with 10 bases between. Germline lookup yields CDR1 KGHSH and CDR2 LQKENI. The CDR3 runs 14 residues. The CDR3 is CASSPFQGSYEQYF. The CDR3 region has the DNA TGTGCCAGCTCACCTTTTCAGGGGTCCTACGAGCAGTACTTC.

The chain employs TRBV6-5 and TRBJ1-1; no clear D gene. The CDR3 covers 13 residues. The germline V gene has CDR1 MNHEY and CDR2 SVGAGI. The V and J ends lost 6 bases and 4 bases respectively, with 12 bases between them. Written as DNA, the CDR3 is TGTGCCAGCAGCTTCGATGGAGGCACTGAAGCTTTCTTT. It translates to CASSFDGGTEAFF.

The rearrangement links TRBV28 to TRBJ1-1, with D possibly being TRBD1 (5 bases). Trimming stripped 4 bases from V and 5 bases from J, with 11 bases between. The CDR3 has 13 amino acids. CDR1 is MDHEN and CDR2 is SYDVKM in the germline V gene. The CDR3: CASSSSKGTEAFF. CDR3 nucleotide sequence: TGTGCCAGCAGTTCCTCGAAGGGGACTGAAGCTTTCTTT.

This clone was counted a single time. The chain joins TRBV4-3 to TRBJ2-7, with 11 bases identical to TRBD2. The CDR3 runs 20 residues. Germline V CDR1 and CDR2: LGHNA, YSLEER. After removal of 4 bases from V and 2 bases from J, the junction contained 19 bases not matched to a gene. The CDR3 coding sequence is TGCGCCAGCAGCCTACAAGCGTCTAGCGGGAGGATACGATACCCCTACGAGCAGTACTTC. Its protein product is CASSLQASSGRIRYPYEQYF.

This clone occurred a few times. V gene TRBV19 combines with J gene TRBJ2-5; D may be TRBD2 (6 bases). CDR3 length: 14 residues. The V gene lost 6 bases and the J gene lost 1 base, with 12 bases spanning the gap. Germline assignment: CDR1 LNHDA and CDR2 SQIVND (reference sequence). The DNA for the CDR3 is TGTGCCAGTAGCGGCGGGATGGGCCAAGAGACCCAGTACTTC. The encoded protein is CASSGGMGQETQYF. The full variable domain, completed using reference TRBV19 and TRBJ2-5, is DGGITQSPKYLFRKEGQNVTLSCEQNLNHDAMYWYRQDPGQGLRLIYYSQIVNDFQKGDIAEGYSVSREKKESFPLTVTSAQKNPTAFYLCASSGGMGQETQYFGPGTRLLVL.

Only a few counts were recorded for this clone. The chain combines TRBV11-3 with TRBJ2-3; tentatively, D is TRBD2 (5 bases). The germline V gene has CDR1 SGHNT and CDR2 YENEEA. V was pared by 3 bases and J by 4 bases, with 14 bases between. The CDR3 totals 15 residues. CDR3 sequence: CASSLRSGSADTQYF. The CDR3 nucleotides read TGTGCCAGCAGCTTGCGTTCGGGGTCGGCAGATACGCAGTATTTT. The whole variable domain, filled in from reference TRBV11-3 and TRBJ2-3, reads EAGVVQSPRYKIIEKKQPVAFWCNPISGHNTLYWYLQNLGQGPELLIRYENEEAVDDSQLPKDRFSAERLKGVDSTLKIQPAELGDSAVYLCASSLRSGSADTQYFGPGTRLTVL.

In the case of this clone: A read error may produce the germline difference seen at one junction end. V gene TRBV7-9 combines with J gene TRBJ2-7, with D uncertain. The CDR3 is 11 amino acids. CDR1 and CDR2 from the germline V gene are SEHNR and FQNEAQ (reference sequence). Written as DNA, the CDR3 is TGTGCCAGCAGCCGTGATACCCAGGAAGTCTTC. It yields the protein CASSRDTQEVF.

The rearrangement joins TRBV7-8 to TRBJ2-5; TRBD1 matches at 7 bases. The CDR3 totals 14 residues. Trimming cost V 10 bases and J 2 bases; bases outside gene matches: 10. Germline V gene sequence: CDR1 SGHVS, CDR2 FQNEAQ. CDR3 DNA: TGTGCCACCCTCCTCCGGGACAGACAAGAGACCCAGTACTTC. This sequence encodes CATLLRDRQETQYF.

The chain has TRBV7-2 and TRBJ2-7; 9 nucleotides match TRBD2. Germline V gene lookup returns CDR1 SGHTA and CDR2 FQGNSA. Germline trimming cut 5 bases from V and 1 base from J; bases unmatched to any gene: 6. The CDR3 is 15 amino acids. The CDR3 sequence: CASSPSGVGSYEQYF. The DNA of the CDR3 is TGTGCCAGCAGCCCTAGCGGGGTAGGGTCCTACGAGCAGTACTTC.

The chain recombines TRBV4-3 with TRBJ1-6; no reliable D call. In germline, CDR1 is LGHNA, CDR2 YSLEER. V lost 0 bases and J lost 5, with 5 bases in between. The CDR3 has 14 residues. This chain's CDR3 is CASSQDPDNSPLHF. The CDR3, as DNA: TGCGCCAGCAGCCAAGATCCAGATAATTCACCCCTCCACTTT.

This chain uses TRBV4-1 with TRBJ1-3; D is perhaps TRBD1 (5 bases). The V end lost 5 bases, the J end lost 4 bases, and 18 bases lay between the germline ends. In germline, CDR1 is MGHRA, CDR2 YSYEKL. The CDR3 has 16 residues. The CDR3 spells CASSSERGSGGNTIYF. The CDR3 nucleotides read TGCGCCAGCAGCTCCGAACGGGGGTCTGGGGGAAACACCATATATTTT.

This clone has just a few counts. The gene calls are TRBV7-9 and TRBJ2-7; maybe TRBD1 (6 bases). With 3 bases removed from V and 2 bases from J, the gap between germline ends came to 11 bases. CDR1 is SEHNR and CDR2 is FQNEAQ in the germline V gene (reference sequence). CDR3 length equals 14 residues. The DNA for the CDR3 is TGTGCCAGCAGCTTCGTTGGACAGCCCTACGAGCAGTACTTC. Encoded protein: CASSFVGQPYEQYF.

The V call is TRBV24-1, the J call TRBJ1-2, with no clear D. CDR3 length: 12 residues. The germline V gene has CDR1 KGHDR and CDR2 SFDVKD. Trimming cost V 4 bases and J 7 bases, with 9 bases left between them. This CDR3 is CATSDPSVGYTF. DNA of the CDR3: TGTGCCACCAGTGACCCCTCGGTTGGCTACACCTTC.

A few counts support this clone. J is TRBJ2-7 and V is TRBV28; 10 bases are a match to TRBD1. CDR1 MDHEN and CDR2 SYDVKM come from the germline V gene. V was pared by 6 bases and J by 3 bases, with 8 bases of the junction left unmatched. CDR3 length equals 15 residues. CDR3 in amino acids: CASSPAGTGDYEQYF. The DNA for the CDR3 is TGTGCCAGCAGCCCCGCCGGGACAGGGGACTACGAGCAGTACTTC.

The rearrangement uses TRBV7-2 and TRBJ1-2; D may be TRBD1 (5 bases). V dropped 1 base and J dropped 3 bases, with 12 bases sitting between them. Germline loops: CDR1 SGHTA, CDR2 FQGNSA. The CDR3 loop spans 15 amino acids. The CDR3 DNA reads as TGTGCCAGCAGCTTAGGGGGAGGGGCAGACTATGGCTACACCTTC. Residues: CASSLGGGADYGYTF.

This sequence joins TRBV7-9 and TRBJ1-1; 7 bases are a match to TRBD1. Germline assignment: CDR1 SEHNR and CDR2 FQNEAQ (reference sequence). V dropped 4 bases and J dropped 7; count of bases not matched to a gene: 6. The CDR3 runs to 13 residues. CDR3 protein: CASSWTGVLEAFF. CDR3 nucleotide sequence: TGTGCCAGCAGCTGGACAGGAGTCCTTGAAGCTTTCTTT.